This entry is about one T cell receptor (beta chain). Its antigen is unknown. Base qualities are missing; no much larger clone stands one base away. The sample originates from a study of identical twins (dated by TCRdb to 2016 to 2017). Looking at the study overall: The study deep-sequenced TCR alpha and beta repertoires from monozygotic twins, unrelated adults of various ages and cord blood to test whether fetal clonotypes persist. Replicate twin experiments were performed at different times using different library preparation protocols to rule out contamination.

Trimmed from V: 3 bases; trimmed from J: 5 bases; junction bases lacking a gene match: 9. The CDR3, from cysteine to phenylalanine, totals 16 residues. The only DNA kept is the CDR3, 48 bases in frame from the first base. CDR1 and CDR2 are read off the germline V gene as SGHAT and FQNNGV. Study-wide conclusions, independent of this receptor: Zero-insertion analyses could be partly confounded by invariant T cells such as MAIT and iNKT, though diverse VJ usage argued against such confounding for most clonotypes. The excess sharing between twins in beta out-of-frame sequences was weaker because fewer shared sequences reduced the signal-to-noise ratio. Because the same donors could not be followed over many years, the conclusions relied on cross-sectional statistical analysis. Recombination models systematically underestimated out-of-frame TCR alpha sharing in monozygotic twins but agreed with sharing between unrelated individuals. Fewer insertions were carried by abundant cord blood beta clonotypes, a similar but weaker trend appeared in young adult naive repertoires, and no such trend appeared in memory repertoires. Compared with coincidental sharing between unrelated individuals, an excess of low generation-probability sequences was observed among out-of-frame TCR alpha sequences shared between twins.

All donors were healthy Caucasians. Three pairs of female monozygotic twins, all aged roughly 18 to 29 years, made up the twin cohort. CD4+ and CD8+ T cell populations were isolated with positive isolation kits from Invitrogen. Library generation was performed with 5' RACE. Sequencing was performed on an Illumina HiSeq 2000. Template switching added a universal primer binding site, and the final cDNA carried a unique molecular identifier that allowed TCR cDNA molecules to be counted accurately. Specific primers in the conserved constant-segment region were used to synthesize first-strand cDNA for the TCR alpha and beta chains. To control for contamination, every cDNA library carried two barcodes: a SMART-Mk sample barcode plus Illumina barcodes. TruSeq adapter sequences along with Illumina sample barcodes were introduced in two successive PCR steps. TCR alpha and beta cDNA libraries were sequenced on the Illumina HiSeq platform with custom primers. The authors' pipeline ran thus. MiGEC processed the raw reads to extract unique molecular identifiers, while MiXCR was used to determine the CDR3 positions. Recombination models were inferred per individual with the repgenHMM and IGoR tools using an EM algorithm. The tcR package in R was used for shared clonotype analysis, with sharing normalized by the product of cloneset sizes. To study raw recombination without the effects of thymic and clonal selection, out-of-frame nonproductive sequences were analyzed. TCRdb reran the public reads through fastp at Q25 and MiXCR, keeping productive beta chains. All rows with the same CDR3 protein become a single entry with the most common DNA and genes. The V and J calls were not made by the authors but by TCRdb's processing. A total of around 470,000 distinct CDR3 sequences appear in this sample, 14% of them only once. Of the sample, 0.4% to 0.55% falls within the top ten clones.

Another study also made use of these data, one on yellow fever vaccine responses in identical twins. The second study's paper adds: According to the authors, the vaccine-induced T cell response in identical twins seemed to be partly convergent and partly specific to each individual. In identical twins, the study followed T cell clones that responded to the vaccine with precision.

Sequenced material: CD4+ T cells sorted from blood. The chain is assembled from TRBV11-2 and TRBJ2-3, and 9 junctional nucleotides match TRBD2. This clonotype was sampled from a woman younger than 35 in good health. The CDR3 is CASSFGVAGAGDTQYF. The DNA sequence follows: TGTGCCAGCAGCTTTGGCGTAGCGGGAGCGGGAGATACGCAGTATTTT.